This T cell receptor (beta chain) was documented in a study of blood T cells in healthy people across ages. The second PCR ran about 6 to 12 cycles with a sample-barcoded 5' primer and J-beta primers. A single record per CDR3 protein comes from TCRdb applying MiXCR to the 5' RACE reads. Of around 1.5 million distinct CDR3 sequences listed, about 35% were seen once; the top ten hold around 11%. This clonotype turned up a few times. V lost 5 bases and J lost 6; bases outside the gene matches: 7. This CDR3 is built from 15 residues. The germline V gene encodes CDR1 LGHDT and CDR2 YNNKEL (reference sequence).

Sequenced sample: blood. This clonotype originated in a young woman in good health. This rearrangement joins TRBV3-1 to TRBJ1-1; 12 bases align to TRBD1. CDR3 DNA: TGTGCCAGCAGCTTTCCGGGACAGGGGGCACCTGAAGCTTTCTTT. Its translation is CASSFPGQGAPEAFF.